This TCR beta chain originates from a study of cytomegalovirus exposure and HLA in healthy donors. On the study more broadly: Inside one of the first data releases sat around 86 million unique TCRs taken from HLA-typed donors.

V lost 6 bases, J lost 8 bases, and 16 bases lay in between. Germline V lookup: CDR1 MDHEN, CDR2 SYDVKM. This CDR3 is 14 amino acids long. The PCR employed 60 Vbeta primers together with 13 Jbeta primers. The protocol was immunoSEQ multiplex PCR, while the TCRdb copy is restricted to in-frame clones and leaves out a portion. The table has 100,000 to 120,000 clones, around 63% seen once. As regards this clone: The antigen remains undetermined.

Study-wide results and limits: Many donors shared some public TCRs, even though most TCR sequences were rare. Most likely, a cluster of highly shared sequence variants arose as a sequencing artifact.

This TCR came from a man aged 30 to 45 in good health and CMV-seronegative. The sequencing input was PBMCs. V gene TRBV28 combines with J gene TRBJ1-4; TRBD1 might be the D (5 bases). CDR3 amino acids: CASSPGQGREKLFF. As DNA, the CDR3 is TGTGCCAGCAGCCCCGGGCAGGGTCGAGAAAAACTGTTTTTT.